The TCR beta chain described here comes from a study of cytomegalovirus exposure and HLA in healthy donors. Whole-study results and caveats: Indistinguishable V segments such as TRBV6-2 and TRBV6-3 were excluded. Associated with HLA alleles at 0.05 false discovery rate in a later analysis were 16,951 TCR beta sequences.

The CDR3 covers 15 residues. Between the trimmed V and J ends, which lost 3 bases and 4 bases, there was a span of 15 bases. Germline-derived CDR1 and CDR2 are SNHLY and FYNNEI. Primers: 60 Vbeta forward and 13 Jbeta reverse. Data came from immunoSEQ multiplex PCR; TCRdb stores just in-frame clones and leaves some out. The sample lists approximately 110,000 clones, under 85% occurring once. On this clone itself: Its antigen is not identified.

The TCR originated in a man younger than 40 in good health and CMV-seropositive. Sequences were obtained from PBMCs. The J gene is TRBJ1-2, the V gene TRBV2; no firm D call. DNA of the CDR3: TGTGCCAGCAGTGACTACCTTCGATCCCTCTATGGCTACACCTTC. This gives the protein CASSDYLRSLYGYTF.